Following are 32 T cell receptor beta chains from one sample sequenced in a study of T cell repertoires in cytomegalovirus infection. TCRdb called the reads again in MiXCR, with one record for every CDR3 protein. In the table there are about 260,000 distinct CDR3 sequences, approximately 14% of which are singletons. The specimen was PBMCs. Source of these receptors: a human donor in good health (CMV status not recorded). Some clones in this sample may be carry-over from other donors' samples.

This clonotype was recorded many times. The chain links TRBV7-8 to TRBJ2-3, with 12 bases matching TRBD2. CDR1 is SGHVS, CDR2 FQNEAQ, per germline. The CDR3 is 19 amino acids. Germline trimming cut 5 bases from V and 1 base from J; bases unmatched to any gene: 13. In DNA form, the CDR3 reads TGTGCCAGCAGCACGACGATCCTAGCGGGGGGGCTTGGCACAGATACGCAGTATTTT. Its translation: CASSTTILAGGLGTDTQYF.

This clonotype has ten or more counts. The chain is built from TRBV6-1 and TRBJ2-1, with 8 bases aligning to TRBD2. This CDR3 comprises 15 residues. Germline CDR1 reads MNHNS; CDR2 reads SASEGT. J gave up 8 bases and V 3 bases, and 9 bases lay outside the gene matches. The CDR3 region has the DNA TGTGCCAGCAGTGATAAGAGCGGGAGTTTGGATGAGCAGTTCTTC. Translated: CASSDKSGSLDEQFF.

The V gene is TRBV5-6, the J gene TRBJ2-7; 8 bases fit TRBD2. The germline gives CDR1 SGHDT, CDR2 YYEEEE. This CDR3 is built from 16 residues. V trimming: 1 base; J trimming: 2 bases; junction bases outside the gene matches: 8. The CDR3 protein is CASSLIGLAGTYEQYF. The CDR3 DNA is TGTGCCAGCAGCTTGATCGGCCTAGCGGGTACCTACGAGCAGTACTTC.

This clonotype was counted many times. J is TRBJ2-5 and V is TRBV28; 10 bases align to TRBD1. Germline V CDR1 and CDR2: MDHEN, SYDVKM. Trimming at V came to 5 bases and at J to 5 bases, leaving 5 bases not matched to a gene. The CDR3 has 14 residues. The DNA for the CDR3 is TGTGCCAGCAGTCGACAGGGGGCTTGGGAGACCCAGTACTTC. The encoded protein is CASSRQGAWETQYF. Looking up the rest from reference TRBV28 and TRBJ2-5 gives the full variable domain: DVKVTQSSRYLVKRTGEKVFLECVQDMDHENMFWYRQDPGLGLRLIYFSYDVKMKEKGDIPEGYSVSREKKERFSLILESASTNQTSMYLCASSRQGAWETQYFGPGTRLLVL.

This clonotype was observed a few times. This chain joins TRBV20-1 and TRBJ2-5; D is possibly TRBD1 (7 bases). V was shortened by 2 bases and J by 2 bases, with 12 bases between the two germline ends. The germline V gene has CDR1 DFQATT and CDR2 SNEGSKA (reference sequence). The CDR3 runs 14 residues. The CDR3 region is CSARKAGGQETQYF. Written as DNA, the CDR3 is TGCAGTGCTAGAAAGGCAGGGGGGCAAGAGACCCAGTACTTC.

This clonotype was observed at least ten times. V gene TRBV6-2 or TRBV6-3 combines with J gene TRBJ2-7, with TRBD2 as a possible D gene (6 bases). Germline lookup yields CDR1 MNHEY and CDR2 SVGEGT. V lost 4 bases and J 2 bases, leaving 15 bases between the germline ends. CDR3 length: 15 amino acids. The DNA of the CDR3 is TGTGCCAGCAGTTCTCGATGGGAGGTCACCTACGAGCAGTACTTC. Translated, it gives CASSSRWEVTYEQYF.

This clonotype was counted many times. The chain is built from TRBV6-2 or TRBV6-3 and TRBJ2-2, with 8 bases aligning to TRBD1. The CDR3 sequence is 16 residues long. The V segment lost 3 bases and the J segment 4 bases; nucleotides outside the gene matches: 7. The germline V gene has CDR1 MNHEY and CDR2 SVGEGT. The CDR3 region has the DNA TGTGCCAGCAGTTATGGAAGAGGACAGGGCACCGGGGAGCTGTTTTTT. This sequence encodes CASSYGRGQGTGELFF.

This clonotype was counted at least ten times. V is TRBV11-2 and J is TRBJ2-2, with a tentative D call TRBD1 (6 bases). V shed 4 bases and J shed 2 bases, with 14 bases lying between them. The CDR3 sequence is 16 residues long. Germline-derived CDR1 and CDR2 are SGHAT and FQNNGV. The chain's CDR3 is CASSSRTAINTGELFF. DNA of the CDR3: TGTGCCAGCAGCTCCCGGACAGCTATCAACACCGGGGAGCTGTTTTTT.

A few counts support this clonotype. V and J are TRBV20-1 and TRBJ1-4; unclear D gene. The CDR3 covers 12 residues. Trimming cost V 6 bases and J 8 bases, with 13 bases left between them. The germline V gene encodes CDR1 DFQATT and CDR2 SNEGSKA (reference sequence). The CDR3 region has the DNA TGCAGTGCCCCCTCCGCCGGGGAAAAACTGTTTTTT. Protein sequence: CSAPSAGEKLFF.

This chain connects TRBV25-1 to TRBJ1-3; a weak D match, TRBD1 (6 bases). Germline assignment: CDR1 MGHDK and CDR2 SYGVNS. The CDR3 totals 13 residues. Trimming stripped 7 bases from V and 0 bases from J, with 7 bases between. The DNA for the CDR3 is TGTGCCAGCATGGACAGCTCTGGAAACACCATATATTTT. Translating gives CASMDSSGNTIYF.

This clonotype appeared a few times. The genes are TRBV6-6 and TRBJ2-7; 10 bases line up with TRBD2. Germline values: CDR1 MNHNY, CDR2 SVGAGI (reference sequence). The CDR3 contains 17 residues. V gave up 0 bases and J gave up 10 bases; unmatched junction bases: 15. CDR3 coding DNA: TGTGCCAGCAGTTACTCGAGCGGGGCCCCTAGCGGGGGAGTCCAGTACTTC. It specifies CASSYSSGAPSGGVQYF.

This clonotype showed up many times. The rearrangement joins TRBV7-2 to TRBJ2-1; the D is unclear. Trimming cost V 1 base and J 6 bases, with 16 bases left between them. The CDR3 consists of 16 residues. The germline gives CDR1 SGHTA, CDR2 FQGNSA. The CDR3 DNA reads TGTGCCAGCAGCTTAGGCGGCGACCCCCGAGGCAATGAGCAGTTCTTC. Protein sequence: CASSLGGDPRGNEQFF. The full variable domain, completed using reference TRBV7-2 and TRBJ2-1, is GAGVSQSPSNKVTEKGKDVELRCDPISGHTALYWYRQSLGQGLEFLIYFQGNSAPDKSGLPSDRFSAERTGGSVSTLTIQRTQQEDSAVYLCASSLGGDPRGNEQFFGPGTRLTVL.

The rearrangement joins TRBV6-4 to TRBJ1-5; D is possibly TRBD1 (6 bases). Germline CDR1 and CDR2: MRHNA and SNTAGT. The CDR3 loop spans 15 amino acids. Trimming removed 10 bases at V and 3 bases at J, with 19 bases between. CDR3 coding DNA: TGTGCCATCACCTTGAGGGGGGGCTACAATCAGCCCCAGCATTTT. Amino acid sequence: CAITLRGGYNQPQHF.

This clonotype was seen a few times. The V gene is TRBV7-9, the J gene TRBJ1-4; D perhaps matches TRBD1 (5 bases). The V gene's germline CDR1 is SEHNR and CDR2 FQNEAQ (reference sequence). V lost 3 bases to trimming and J lost 7 bases, with 15 bases between them. There are 15 residues in the CDR3. In DNA, the CDR3 is TGTGCCAGCAGCTTTTGGAGGGACTTGGGTGAAAAACTGTTTTTT. Its protein is CASSFWRDLGEKLFF.

This clonotype has more than one count but fewer than ten. The V gene is TRBV20-1, the J gene TRBJ1-2; 7 positions match TRBD1. The CDR3 is 14 amino acids. Germline-derived CDR1 and CDR2 are DFQATT and SNEGSKA (reference sequence). The junction had 11 bases not matched to a gene; V was cut back by 5 bases and J by 5 bases. The CDR3 region has the DNA TGCAGTGCTTTCGAGGGGGCGCGGGAGTATGGCTACACCTTC. It specifies CSAFEGAREYGYTF.

This clonotype was counted a few times. The V gene is TRBV7-4, the J gene TRBJ1-1, with D perhaps TRBD1 (6 bases). V gave up 6 bases and J gave up 0 bases, with 23 bases separating them. This CDR3 is 18 amino acids long. Germline CDR1 SGHVT, CDR2 SQSDAQ. In nucleotides, the CDR3 is TGTGCCAGCAGTTCTTATTTCCGGGACACCGTTATGAACACTGAAGCTTTCTTT. Amino acids: CASSSYFRDTVMNTEAFF.

This clonotype was observed at least ten times. V is TRBV7-9 and J is TRBJ2-7; the match to TRBD1 covers 8 bases. The CDR3 has 15 amino acids. Losses at the gene ends were 5 bases for V and 0 bases for J; bases not matched to a gene: 6. CDR1 is SEHNR, CDR2 FQNEAQ, per germline (reference sequence). The CDR3 sequence is CASSQMGQDSYEQYF. The CDR3 coding sequence is TGTGCCAGCAGCCAGATGGGACAGGACTCCTACGAGCAGTACTTC.

V and J are TRBV20-1 and TRBJ2-7; D call uncertain. The germline V gene has CDR1 DFQATT and CDR2 SNEGSKA (reference sequence). V was pared by 1 base and J by 3 bases, with 7 bases between. This CDR3 is 12 amino acids long. For the CDR3, the DNA is TGCAGTGCTAGAGTTTCTGACTACGAGCAGTACTTC. Protein product: CSARVSDYEQYF.

This clonotype was picked up many times. The chain joins TRBV7-8 to TRBJ2-1; D remains ambiguous. The CDR3 runs 15 residues. The V end lost 3 bases, the J end lost 7 bases, and 16 bases lay between the germline ends. Germline CDR1 reads SGHVS; CDR2 reads FQNEAQ. The CDR3 region is CASSFDRLVGNEQFF. CDR3 bases: TGTGCCAGCAGCTTTGATAGGTTGGTTGGGAATGAGCAGTTCTTC. Full variable domain (remainder filled in from reference TRBV7-8 and TRBJ2-1): GAGVSQSPRYKVAKRGQDVALRCDPISGHVSLFWYQQALGQGPEFLTYFQNEAQLDKSGLPSDRFFAERPEGSVSTLKIQRTQQEDSAVYLCASSFDRLVGNEQFFGPGTRLTVL.

V is TRBV20-1 and J is TRBJ2-7; the match to TRBD1 covers 9 bases. The ends lost 6 bases at V and 1 base at J; junction bases unmatched: 10. This CDR3 spans 15 amino acids. Germline values: CDR1 DFQATT, CDR2 SNEGSKA (reference sequence). The CDR3 sequence is CSAPSPGQGSYEQYF. CDR3 DNA sequence: TGCAGTGCCCCCTCCCCGGGACAGGGATCCTACGAGCAGTACTTC.

The rearrangement uses TRBV3-1 and TRBJ1-1; D ambiguous. V gave up 5 bases and J gave up 1 base, with 11 bases separating them. The length of the CDR3 is 14 residues. CDR1 is LGHDT, CDR2 YNNKEL, per germline (reference sequence). The CDR3 region has the DNA TGTGCCAGCAGCAGCACACGGTCGAACACTGAAGCTTTCTTT. This translates into CASSSTRSNTEAFF. Full variable domain (remainder filled in from reference TRBV3-1 and TRBJ1-1): DTAVSQTPKYLVTQMGNDKSIKCEQNLGHDTMYWYKQDSKKFLKIMFSYNNKELIINETVPNRFSPKSPDKAHLNLHINSLELGDSAVYFCASSSTRSNTEAFFGQGTRLTVV.

The gene calls are TRBV7-3 and TRBJ2-2, with 8 nucleotides matching TRBD2. Germline CDR1 SGHTA, CDR2 FQGTGA. The trim removed 5 bases at V and 1 base at J, leaving 6 bases unmatched. This CDR3 contains 16 residues. The CDR3 sequence: CASSPLAGGNTGELFF. CDR3 in DNA: TGTGCCAGCAGCCCTCTGGCGGGAGGGAACACCGGGGAGCTGTTTTTT.

This clonotype was observed many times. The V call is TRBV19, the J call TRBJ2-7; D is unresolved. Germline V gene sequence: CDR1 LNHDA, CDR2 SQIVND (reference sequence). The CDR3 is 13 amino acids. Trimming took 10 bases from V and 6 from J, leaving 19 bases between them. The CDR3 DNA sequence: TGTGCCACCTCCAATCTATGGGAAGGCGAGCAGTACTTC. As protein: CATSNLWEGEQYF.

This sequence joins TRBV2 and TRBJ1-2; tentatively, D is TRBD1 (5 bases). The V gene's germline CDR1 is SNHLY and CDR2 FYNNEI. The V end was cut by 4 bases, the J end by 4 bases, with 22 bases between. The CDR3 extends over 17 amino acids. This chain's CDR3 is CASSGPLSRDSPYGYTF. In nucleotides, the CDR3 is TGTGCCAGCAGTGGACCCTTAAGCCGGGACTCACCCTATGGCTACACCTTC.

Many counts were recorded for this clonotype. V is TRBV19 and J is TRBJ2-5, with D tentatively TRBD1 or TRBD2 (5 bases each). The CDR3 has 16 residues. Trimming cost V 3 bases and J 3 bases, with 17 bases left between them. The germline CDR1 and CDR2 sequences are LNHDA and SQIVND (reference sequence). The CDR3 sequence is CASSIHGPGAKETQYF. The CDR3 nucleotides are TGTGCCAGTAGTATTCATGGCCCCGGGGCCAAAGAGACCCAGTACTTC.

The chain has TRBV29-1 and TRBJ2-7; the D gene is possibly TRBD1 (5 bases). CDR3 length: 11 residues. Trimming took off 6 bases at V and 4 bases at J, with 10 bases between the two ends. In germline, CDR1 is SQVTM, CDR2 ANQGSEA. For the CDR3, the DNA is TGCAGCGTAGAGACAGAATACGAGCAGTACTTC. It translates to CSVETEYEQYF.

This clonotype was detected ten times or more. V usage is TRBV6-1 and J usage is TRBJ2-1, with a weak D call TRBD1 (6 bases). V lost 8 bases, J lost 3 bases, and 14 bases lay in between. Germline CDR1 reads MNHNS; CDR2 reads SASEGT. This CDR3 comprises 14 residues. Written as DNA, the CDR3 is TGTGCCAGCGGTAAGGGGGACCTCTACAATGAGCAGTTCTTC. Encoded protein: CASGKGDLYNEQFF.

The chain carries TRBV18 and TRBJ1-1; TRBD1 agrees at 10 bases. The CDR3 is 14 amino acids. The germline V gene encodes CDR1 KGHSH and CDR2 LQKENI. The V segment lost 4 bases and the J segment 4 bases; nucleotides outside the gene matches: 3. The CDR3 sequence: CASSRTGGFTEAFF. CDR3 bases: TGTGCCAGCTCACGGACAGGGGGTTTCACTGAAGCTTTCTTT. Together with reference TRBV18 and TRBJ1-1, the CDR3 gives the full variable domain: NAGVMQNPRHLVRRRGQEARLRCSPMKGHSHVYWYRQLPEEGLKFMVYLQKENIIDESGMPKERFSAEFPKEGPSILRIQQVVRGDSAAYFCASSRTGGFTEAFFGQGTRLTVV.

This clonotype came up many times. The chain couples TRBV7-9 to TRBJ2-7; D is ambiguous. V was cut by 3 bases and J by 3 bases, with 9 bases left in between. The CDR3 spans 13 residues. From germline, CDR1 is SEHNR and CDR2 FQNEAQ (reference sequence). The CDR3, as DNA: TGTGCCAGCAGCTTGATTAGGGACTACGAGCAGTACTTC. Its translation is CASSLIRDYEQYF.

This clonotype was recorded at least ten times. The genes are TRBV7-2 and TRBJ1-1; no definite D call. V lost 1 base and J lost 5, with 11 bases in between. Germline values: CDR1 SGHTA, CDR2 FQGNSA. CDR3 size: 14 residues. CDR3 region: CASSLELGWTEAFF. The CDR3 region has the DNA TGTGCCAGCAGCTTAGAGCTGGGATGGACTGAAGCTTTCTTT.

For this clonotype: One end of the junction varies from germline; a read error may be responsible. The chain links TRBV18 to TRBJ2-2, with D possibly matching TRBD2 (5 bases). Germline-derived CDR1 and CDR2 are KGHSH and LQKENI. The CDR3 length is 15 residues. The CDR3 region is CASSPLPSPDGELSF. In nucleotides, the CDR3 is TGTGCCAGCTCACCACTGCCCAGCCCGGACGGGGAGCTGTCTTTT.

The chain links TRBV29-1 to TRBJ2-1, with TRBD2 matching 7 bases. The germline gives CDR1 SQVTM, CDR2 ANQGSEA. Trimming took 7 bases from V and 6 from J; bases not matched to a gene: 12. The CDR3 contains 14 residues. This CDR3 is CSGSSGILPNEQFF. CDR3 nucleotide sequence: TGCAGCGGGAGCAGCGGGATCCTCCCCAATGAGCAGTTCTTC.